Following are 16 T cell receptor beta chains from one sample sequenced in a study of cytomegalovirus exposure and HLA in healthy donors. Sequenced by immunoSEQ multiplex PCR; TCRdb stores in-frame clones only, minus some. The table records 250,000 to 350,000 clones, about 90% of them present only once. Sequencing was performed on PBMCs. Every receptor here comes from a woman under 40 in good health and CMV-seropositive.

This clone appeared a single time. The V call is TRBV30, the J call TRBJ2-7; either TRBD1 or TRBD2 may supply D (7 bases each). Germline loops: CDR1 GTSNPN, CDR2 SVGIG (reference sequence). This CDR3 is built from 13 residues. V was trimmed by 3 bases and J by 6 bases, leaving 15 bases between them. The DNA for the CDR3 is TGTGCCTGGAGAACCAGGGGGGGGGTCGAGCAGTACTTC. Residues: CAWRTRGGVEQYF.

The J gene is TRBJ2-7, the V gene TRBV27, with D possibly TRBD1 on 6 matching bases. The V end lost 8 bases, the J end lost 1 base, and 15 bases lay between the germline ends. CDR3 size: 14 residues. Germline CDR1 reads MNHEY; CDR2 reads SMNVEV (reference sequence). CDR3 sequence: CASGTGRGSYEQYF. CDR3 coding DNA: TGTGCCAGCGGCACAGGCAGGGGATCCTACGAGCAGTACTTC.

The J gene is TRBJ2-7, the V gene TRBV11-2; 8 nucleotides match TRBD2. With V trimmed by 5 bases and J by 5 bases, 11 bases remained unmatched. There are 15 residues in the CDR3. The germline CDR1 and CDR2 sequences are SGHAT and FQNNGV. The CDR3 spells CASSHQAGGTHEQYF. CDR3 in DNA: TGTGCCAGCAGCCATCAGGCGGGAGGAACCCACGAGCAGTACTTC.

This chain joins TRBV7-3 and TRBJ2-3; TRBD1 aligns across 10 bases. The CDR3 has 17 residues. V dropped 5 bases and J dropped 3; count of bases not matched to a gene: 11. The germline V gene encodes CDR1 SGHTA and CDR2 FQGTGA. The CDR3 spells CASSPNGDRGETDTQYF. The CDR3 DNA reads TGTGCCAGCAGCCCCAATGGGGACAGGGGAGAGACAGATACGCAGTATTTT.

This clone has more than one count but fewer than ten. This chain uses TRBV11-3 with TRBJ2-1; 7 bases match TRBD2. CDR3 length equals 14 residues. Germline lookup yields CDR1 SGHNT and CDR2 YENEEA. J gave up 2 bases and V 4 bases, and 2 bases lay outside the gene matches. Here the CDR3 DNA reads TGTGCCAGCAGCTCGGGGACTACCTACAATGAGCAGTTCTTC. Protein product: CASSSGTTYNEQFF.

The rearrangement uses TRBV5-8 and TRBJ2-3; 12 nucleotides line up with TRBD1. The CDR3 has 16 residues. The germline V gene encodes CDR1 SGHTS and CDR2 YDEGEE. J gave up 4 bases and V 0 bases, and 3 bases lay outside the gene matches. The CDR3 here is CASSLEGTGGADTQYF. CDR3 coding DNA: TGTGCCAGCAGCTTGGAGGGGACAGGGGGCGCAGATACGCAGTATTTT. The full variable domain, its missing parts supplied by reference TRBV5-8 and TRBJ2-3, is EAGVTQSPTHLIKTRGQQATLRCSPISGHTSVYWYQQALGLGLQFLLWYDEGEERNRGNFPPRFSGRQFPNYSSELNVNALELEDSALYLCASSLEGTGGADTQYFGPGTRLTVL.

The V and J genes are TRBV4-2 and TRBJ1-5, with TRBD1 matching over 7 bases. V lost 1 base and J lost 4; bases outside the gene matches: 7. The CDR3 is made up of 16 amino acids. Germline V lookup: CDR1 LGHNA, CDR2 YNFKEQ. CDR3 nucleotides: TGTGCCAGCAGCCAAGGACAGGGAATGTGGAATCAGCCCCAGCATTTT. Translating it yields CASSQGQGMWNQPQHF.

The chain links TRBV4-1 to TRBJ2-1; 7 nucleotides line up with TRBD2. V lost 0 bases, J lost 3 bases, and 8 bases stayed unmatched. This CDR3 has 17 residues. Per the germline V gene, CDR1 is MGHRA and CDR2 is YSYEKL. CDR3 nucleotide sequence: TGCGCCAGCAGCCAAGAGAGTGGGAGGGCCGGCTACAATGAGCAGTTCTTC. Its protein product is CASSQESGRAGYNEQFF.

The CDR3 DNA is TGTGCCAGTAGTGGTTCCGGGACAGGGGAAGGCGAGCAGTACTTC. Protein: CASSGSGTGEGEQYF. The V gene is TRBV19, the J gene TRBJ2-7, with 10 bases that match TRBD1. Germline assignment: CDR1 LNHDA and CDR2 SQIVND (reference sequence). The CDR3 has 15 residues. After removal of 5 bases from V and 6 bases from J, the junction contained 10 bases not matched to a gene.

The CDR3 DNA follows: TGTGCCAGCAGCTTAGATCTTGGGCTAGCGGGGAATTACAATGAGCAGTTCTTC. As protein: CASSLDLGLAGNYNEQFF. V and J are TRBV11-2 and TRBJ2-1; 9 positions match TRBD2. Per the germline V gene, CDR1 is SGHAT and CDR2 is FQNNGV. This CDR3 has 18 amino acids. J lost 4 bases, V lost 0 bases, and 10 bases had no gene match. Variable domain in full (rest from reference TRBV11-2 and TRBJ2-1): EAGVAQSPRYKIIEKRQSVAFWCNPISGHATLYWYQQILGQGPKLLIQFQNNGVVDDSQLPKDRFSAERLKGVDSTLKIQPAKLEDSAVYLCASSLDLGLAGNYNEQFFGPGTRLTVL.

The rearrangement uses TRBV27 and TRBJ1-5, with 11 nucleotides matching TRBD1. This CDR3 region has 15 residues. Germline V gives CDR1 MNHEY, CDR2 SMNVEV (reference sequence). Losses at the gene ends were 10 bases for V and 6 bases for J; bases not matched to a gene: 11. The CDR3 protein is CATRIGQGAGQPQHF. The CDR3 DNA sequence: TGTGCCACCAGAATAGGACAGGGGGCGGGTCAGCCCCAGCATTTT.

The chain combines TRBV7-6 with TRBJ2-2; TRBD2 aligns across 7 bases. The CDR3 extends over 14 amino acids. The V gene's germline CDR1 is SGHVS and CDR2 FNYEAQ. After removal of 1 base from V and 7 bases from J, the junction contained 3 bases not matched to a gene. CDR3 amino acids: CASSLGLAVGELFF. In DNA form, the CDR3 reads TGTGCCAGCAGCTTAGGGCTAGCGGTCGGGGAGCTGTTTTTT.

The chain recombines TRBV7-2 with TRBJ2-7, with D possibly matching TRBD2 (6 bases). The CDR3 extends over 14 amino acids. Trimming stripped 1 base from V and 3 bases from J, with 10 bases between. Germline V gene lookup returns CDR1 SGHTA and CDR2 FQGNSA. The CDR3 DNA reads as TGTGCCAGCAGCTTAGTGCGGGGAAGCTACGAGCAGTACTTC. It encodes CASSLVRGSYEQYF.

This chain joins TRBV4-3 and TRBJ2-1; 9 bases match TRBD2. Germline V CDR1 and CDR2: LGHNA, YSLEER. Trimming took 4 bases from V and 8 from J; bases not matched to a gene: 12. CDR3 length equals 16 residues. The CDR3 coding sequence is TGCGCCAGCAGCCCGCTTGGCGGGAGGGCCGGGGATGAGCAGTTCTTC. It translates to CASSPLGGRAGDEQFF.

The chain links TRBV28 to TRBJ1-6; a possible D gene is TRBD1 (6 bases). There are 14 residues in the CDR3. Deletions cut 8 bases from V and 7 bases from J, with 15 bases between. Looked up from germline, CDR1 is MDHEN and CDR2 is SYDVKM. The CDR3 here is CASRPTGRNSPLHF. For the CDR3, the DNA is TGTGCCAGCCGACCGACAGGACGGAATTCACCCCTCCACTTT.

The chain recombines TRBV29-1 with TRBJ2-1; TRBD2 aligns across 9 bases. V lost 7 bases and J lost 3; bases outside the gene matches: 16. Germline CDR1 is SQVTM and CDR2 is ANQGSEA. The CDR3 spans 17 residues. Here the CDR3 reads CSAIHAAGGGVYNEQFF. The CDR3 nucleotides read TGCAGCGCCATACATGCGGCTGGCGGGGGGGTCTACAATGAGCAGTTCTTC.